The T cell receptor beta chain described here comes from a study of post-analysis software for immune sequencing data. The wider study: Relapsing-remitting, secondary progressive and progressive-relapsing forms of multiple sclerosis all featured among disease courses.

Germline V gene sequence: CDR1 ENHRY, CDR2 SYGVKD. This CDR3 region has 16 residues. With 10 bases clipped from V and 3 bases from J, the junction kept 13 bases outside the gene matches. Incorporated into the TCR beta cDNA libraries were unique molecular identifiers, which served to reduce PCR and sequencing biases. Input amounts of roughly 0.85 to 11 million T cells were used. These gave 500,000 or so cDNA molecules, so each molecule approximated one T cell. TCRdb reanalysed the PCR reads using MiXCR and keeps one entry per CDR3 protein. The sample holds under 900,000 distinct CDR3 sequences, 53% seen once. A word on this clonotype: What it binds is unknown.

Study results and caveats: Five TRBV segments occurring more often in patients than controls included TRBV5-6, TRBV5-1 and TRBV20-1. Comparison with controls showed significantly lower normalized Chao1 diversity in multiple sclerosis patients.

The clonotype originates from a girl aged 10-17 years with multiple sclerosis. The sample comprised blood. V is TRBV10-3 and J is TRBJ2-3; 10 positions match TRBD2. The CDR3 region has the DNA TGTGCCACCCGAACCCGGACTAGCGGCTGGACAGATACGCAGTATTTT. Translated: CATRTRTSGWTDTQYF.